This TCR beta chain was documented in a study of T cells in Graves' hyperthyroidism and ophthalmopathy. Study overall: At the time of initial diagnosis and before any treatment, peripheral blood was collected. Whole-study findings and limits: Onset of ophthalmopathy came a median approximately 6.5 months after the model predicted it.

Template material for amplifying TCR beta CDR3 regions consisted of RNA transcripts. HTBI primers drove first-round RT-PCR of the TCR CDR3. MiXCR was run by TCRdb on the multiplex PCR reads, yielding one entry per CDR3 protein. The data contain approximately 490,000 distinct CDR3 sequences, about 22% of them singletons. This CDR3 contains 15 residues. The germline gives CDR1 MNHEY, CDR2 SVGAGI. V shed 5 bases and J 4 bases; nucleotides not matched to a gene: 7. Ophthalmopathy patients showed a Clinical Activity Score of at least 3, NOSPECS grade of at least 4 and duration under 3 months. The study based diagnoses on clinical symptoms, serum thyroxine and TRAb, thyroid ultrasound and orbital computed tomography. This clonotype was counted a few times. Antigen specificity is unknown.

This chain joins TRBV6-5 and TRBJ2-2; 7 bases fit TRBD1. Specimen: blood. The source is a woman aged 70 to 79 with Graves' ophthalmopathy. Here the CDR3 DNA reads TGTGCCAGCAGTAACAGGGGTCATGGCACCGGGGAGCTGTTTTTT. Residues: CASSNRGHGTGELFF.